This T cell receptor beta chain was obtained from a study of fetal regulatory T cell absence and autoimmunity. Study summary: Exocrine pancreas autoimmunity occurred in IPEX patients lacking clinical diabetes.

As concerns this clone: Its antigen remains unknown.

General study points: TRB gene family usage was broadly similar in cord blood and pancreas. Oligoclonal TCR enrichment in pancreas over cord blood reached over 85-fold for some clones. In IPEX syndrome, oligoclonal enrichment was read as supporting prenatal antigen-driven autoimmunity in the pancreas.

Only in-frame clones appear in the TCRdb table, and some are missing; sequencing was by immunoSEQ multiplex PCR. The table shows more than 85,000 clones, with more than 70% occurring only once. The CDR3 loop spans 12 amino acids. Germline V gene lookup returns CDR1 WSHSY and CDR2 SAAADI. Trimming removed 3 bases from V and 5 bases from J, with 6 bases in between. The chain carries TRBV10-2 and TRBJ2-3; the D is unclear. The source is a male donor with IPEX syndrome. The sequenced sample was pancreas tissue. The CDR3 loop reads CASSDWLDTQYF. CDR3 in DNA: TGCGCCAGCAGTGACTGGTTAGATACGCAGTATTTT.